Listed below are T cell receptor beta chains from one sample, sequenced in a study of blood T cell repertoires in COVID-19. Sequencing was performed with immunoSEQ multiplex PCR; in TCRdb, only in-frame clones are kept and a portion is missing. The sample carries hundreds of thousands of clones, roughly four fifths recorded once. The sequenced material came from peripheral blood. The receptor source for this set is a woman aged 70-85 years with acute or convalescent COVID-19. The CDR3 runs from the conserved cysteine through the conserved F or W. Each record gives: V gene, J gene, D gene, clone size, CDR3 protein, CDR3 DNA. A D gene is named only where the DNA matches it firmly. Only part of the rows carry a size: once, few, many, or a class if the clone is expanded.

TRBV19	TRBJ2-2	NA	NA	CASSIVYRATGELFF	TGTGCCAGTAGTATAGTTTACAGAGCCACCGGGGAGCTGTTTTTT
TRBV10-3	TRBJ2-7	NA	few	CAISELAEQYF	TGTGCCATCAGTGAGTTAGCCGAGCAGTACTTC
TRBV30	TRBJ1-3	NA	few	CASTGSGNTIYF	TGTGCCTCTACAGGGTCTGGAAACACCATATATTTT
TRBV5-4	TRBJ1-6	NA	few	CASSPGQYNSPLHF	TGTGCCAGCAGCCCTGGACAGTATAATTCACCCCTCCACTTT
TRBV11-2	TRBJ1-5	NA	NA	CASSLDRVSNQPQHF	TGTGCCAGCAGCTTAGACAGGGTGAGCAATCAGCCCCAGCATTTT
TRBV28	TRBJ2-7	NA	NA	CASSLLGDTSYEQYF	TGTGCCAGCAGTTTATTGGGTGACACGTCTTACGAGCAGTACTTC
TRBV5-1	TRBJ2-2	TRBD2	NA	CASSLFGGDTGELFF	TGCGCCAGCAGCTTGTTCGGGGGGGACACCGGGGAGCTGTTTTTT
TRBV6-1	TRBJ1-2	NA	NA	CASSEGADPGYTF	TGTGCCAGCAGTGAAGGGGCCGACCCTGGCTACACCTTC
TRBV30	TRBJ1-3	TRBD1	once	CAWGDRAGNTIYF	TGTGCCTGGGGGGACAGGGCTGGAAACACCATATATTTT
TRBV7-9	TRBJ1-4	NA	NA	CASSLGPKEKLFF	TGTGCCAGCAGCTTAGGGCCAAAGGAAAAACTGTTTTTT
TRBV4-1	TRBJ1-2	NA	NA	CASSPEWGVLGYTF	TGCGCCAGCAGCCCAGAATGGGGGGTTTTAGGCTACACCTTC
TRBV3-1/TRBV3-2	TRBJ2-2	NA	NA	CASSLYTGELFF	TGTGCCAGCAGCCTATACACCGGGGAGCTGTTTTTT
TRBV19	TRBJ1-1	NA	NA	CASSRGRGRDTNTEAFF	TGTGCCAGTAGTAGGGGTCGGGGACGGGACACCAACACTGAAGCTTTCTTT
TRBV28	TRBJ2-7	TRBD2	once	CASSLGTSAYEQYF	TGTGCCAGCAGTTTAGGGACTAGCGCCTACGAGCAGTACTTC
TRBV4-1	TRBJ2-6	NA	NA	CASNRGPGANVLTF	TGCGCCAGCAATAGAGGGCCTGGGGCCAACGTCCTGACTTTC
TRBV5-1	TRBJ2-5	TRBD2	NA	CARDSWGGRVSQETQYF	TGCGCCAGGGATTCTTGGGGGGGTAGGGTCTCACAAGAGACCCAGTACTTC
TRBV6-2/TRBV6-3	TRBJ2-1	TRBD2	NA	CASSYRGGGTYNEQFF	TGTGCCAGCAGTTACCGAGGCGGGGGGACGTACAATGAGCAGTTCTTC
TRBV2	TRBJ1-4	NA	NA	CASTHNRVDDEKLFF	TGTGCCAGCACCCACAACAGGGTAGACGATGAAAAACTGTTTTTT
TRBV3-1/TRBV3-2	TRBJ2-6	NA	many	CASSQDPGTVPSGANVLTF	TGTGCCAGCAGCCAAGATCCCGGGACTGTACCTTCTGGGGCCAACGTCCTGACTTTC
TRBV29-1	TRBJ1-5	NA	NA	CSAGTGRWAQHF	TGCAGCGCCGGAACAGGGCGGTGGGCCCAGCATTTT
TRBV9	TRBJ2-1	TRBD2	NA	CASSVLAGGYNEQFF	TGTGCCAGCAGCGTTCTAGCGGGGGGGTACAATGAGCAGTTCTTC
TRBV27	TRBJ2-1	TRBD2	few	CASSLGTSGGNEQFF	TGTGCCAGCAGTCTAGGGACTAGCGGGGGCAATGAGCAGTTCTTC
TRBV19	TRBJ1-4	NA	NA	CASRPVNNEKLFF	TGTGCCAGTAGGCCGGTAAACAATGAAAAACTGTTTTTT
TRBV27	TRBJ1-2	NA	NA	CASSLIAPQGMDGYTF	TGTGCCAGCAGTTTAATTGCCCCCCAGGGGATGGATGGCTACACCTTC
TRBV7-2	TRBJ2-5	NA	NA	CASSLERGAKGIQYF	TGTGCCAGCAGCTTAGAACGGGGGGCGAAGGGAATCCAGTACTTC
TRBV11-2	TRBJ1-1	NA	NA	CASSPTGGMMWRTEAFF	TGTGCCAGCAGCCCGACGGGGGGGATGATGTGGAGGACTGAAGCTTTCTTT
TRBV7-2	TRBJ1-2	NA	NA	CASSLAVGQAYGYTF	TGTGCCAGCAGCTTAGCCGTGGGACAAGCCTATGGCTACACCTTC
TRBV7-2	TRBJ1-2	TRBD1	NA	CASSPRTGYGYTF	TGTGCCAGCAGCCCCCGGACAGGCTATGGCTACACCTTC
TRBV3-1/TRBV3-2	TRBJ2-7	TRBD1	NA	CASSQGGTGKYF	TGTGCCAGCAGCCAAGGAGGGACAGGCAAATACTTC
TRBV2	TRBJ2-1	NA	NA	CASSEVDERNEQFF	TGTGCCAGCAGTGAAGTCGATGAGCGCAATGAGCAGTTCTTC
TRBV5-1	TRBJ2-1	NA	NA	CASSLQGNEQFF	TGCGCCAGCAGCCTACAGGGCAATGAGCAGTTCTTC
TRBV19	TRBJ1-2	NA	few	CASSFPGQGDYGYTF	TGTGCCAGTAGTTTTCCGGGACAAGGCGACTATGGCTACACCTTC
TRBV9	TRBJ1-2	NA	NA	CASSVAFDYGYTF	TGTGCCAGCAGCGTAGCGTTCGACTATGGCTACACCTTC
TRBV29-1	TRBJ1-4	NA	NA	CSVGGANEKLFF	TGCAGCGTTGGGGGGGCTAATGAAAAACTGTTTTTT
TRBV9	TRBJ1-5	NA	NA	CASSVGQAQPQHF	TGTGCCAGCAGCGTAGGACAGGCTCAGCCCCAGCATTTT
TRBV24-1	TRBJ1-2	NA	NA	CATSDWRPGANYGYTF	TGTGCCACCAGTGATTGGAGACCGGGAGCTAACTATGGCTACACCTTC
TRBV19	TRBJ1-5	NA	few	CASKTAGVTGSNQPQHF	TGTGCCAGTAAGACGGCAGGGGTTACAGGGAGCAATCAGCCCCAGCATTTT
TRBV11-3	TRBJ2-2	NA	NA	CASARVDGELFF	TGTGCCAGCGCCCGAGTCGACGGGGAGCTGTTTTTT
TRBV19	TRBJ2-6	NA	NA	CASSIGRVGRWRANVLTF	TGTGCCAGTAGTATTGGTAGGGTGGGGCGCTGGAGGGCCAACGTCCTGACTTTC
TRBV4-1	TRBJ2-2	TRBD2	NA	CASSQLGTTNTGELFF	TGCGCCAGCAGCCAATTGGGGACTACCAACACCGGGGAGCTGTTTTTT
TRBV7-8	TRBJ1-5	TRBD1	NA	CASSQSQGASNQPQHF	TGTGCCAGCAGCCAGTCACAGGGGGCAAGCAATCAGCCCCAGCATTTT
TRBV11-3	TRBJ2-1	NA	NA	CASSLDTYYNEQFF	TGTGCCAGCAGCCTTGACACCTACTACAATGAGCAGTTCTTC
TRBV7-7	TRBJ2-7	TRBD1	NA	CASSLIPGQGYDEQYF	TGTGCTAGCAGCTTAATACCGGGACAGGGTTACGACGAGCAGTACTTC
TRBV19	TRBJ2-2	NA	NA	CASSPTSSTGELFF	TGTGCCAGTAGTCCTACTAGCTCCACCGGGGAGCTGTTTTTT
TRBV5-6	TRBJ1-6	TRBD1	NA	CASSLGGDRDHLHF	TGTGCCAGCAGCTTGGGGGGGGACAGGGACCACCTCCACTTT
TRBV12-5	TRBJ2-2	NA	NA	CASGLGVNTGELFF	TGTGCTAGTGGACTTGGAGTGAACACCGGGGAGCTGTTTTTT
TRBV19	TRBJ1-1	NA	NA	CASSIGGVGTEAFF	TGTGCCAGTAGTATAGGCGGGGTGGGCACTGAAGCTTTCTTT
TRBV7-9	TRBJ1-4	NA	NA	CASSVGLSNEKLFF	TGTGCCAGCAGCGTGGGGCTGTCTAATGAAAAACTGTTTTTT
TRBV27	TRBJ2-7	TRBD2	NA	CASRLRDAGAYEQYF	TGTGCCAGCCGACTTAGGGACGCGGGAGCCTACGAGCAGTACTTC
TRBV5-1	TRBJ2-1	NA	NA	CASSLGGPYNEQFF	TGCGCCAGCAGCTTGGGGGGGCCTTACAATGAGCAGTTCTTC
TRBV2	TRBJ1-4	TRBD1	NA	CASSPYLTQGANEKLFF	TGTGCCAGCAGTCCTTACCTAACCCAGGGGGCTAATGAAAAACTGTTTTTT
TRBV6-2/TRBV6-3	TRBJ1-5	NA	few	CASSYSRRNSNQPQHF	TGTGCCAGCAGTTACTCTAGGAGGAATAGCAATCAGCCCCAGCATTTT